A selection of T cell receptor beta chains follows, all from one sample in a study of Graves' ophthalmopathy and Graves' hyperthyroidism. TCRdb called the multiplex PCR reads again in MiXCR, with one record for every CDR3 protein. The table records over 500,000 distinct CDR3 sequences, about 20% of them present only once. Sequences were obtained from peripheral blood. The receptors derive from a woman aged 18-29 years with stable Graves' hyperthyroidism. Some clones in this sample may be carry-over from other donors' samples. The CDR3 runs from the conserved cysteine through the conserved F or W. The D gene is left open where the match is weak. Only part of the rows carry a size: once, few, many, or a class if the clone is expanded.

v_call	j_call	clone_size	d_call	cdr3_nt	cdr3_aa
TRBV6-5	TRBJ2-7	many	.	TGTGCCAGCACCCCCCCAGGGGCGGCCTTGAGGGAGCAGTACTTC	CASTPPGAALREQYF
TRBV20-1	TRBJ2-7	many	.	TGCAGTGGGACCGAAGGACACGAGCAGTACTTC	CSGTEGHEQYF
TRBV18	TRBJ1-1	few	.	TGTGCCAGCTCACCCCGTAGGGGGACCCACCTTGACACTGAAGCTTTCTTT	CASSPRRGTHLDTEAFF
TRBV6-5	TRBJ1-6	.	.	TGTGCCAGCAGTTTGGCTGGACCCACACCCCCCCACTTT	CASSLAGPTPPHF
TRBV9	TRBJ1-1	.	.	TGTGCCAGCAGCGATAGACACAACCTGAACACTGAAGCTTTCTTT	CASSDRHNLNTEAFF
TRBV6-5	TRBJ1-1	few	.	TGTGCCAGCAGTTACCTCCCGGGCGGAAACACTGAAGCTTTCTTT	CASSYLPGGNTEAFF
TRBV5-1	TRBJ2-2	.	.	TGCGCCAGCAGCGTGGGGGACACAAACACCGGGGAGCTGTTTTTT	CASSVGDTNTGELFF
TRBV9	TRBJ2-2	many	.	TGTGCCAGCAGCGTAGACACCGGGGAGCTGTTTTTT	CASSVDTGELFF
TRBV12-3/TRBV12-4	TRBJ2-3	many	.	TGTGCCAGCAGTAAACGGGACTCCACAGATACGCAGTATTTT	CASSKRDSTDTQYF
TRBV5-6	TRBJ2-5	many	TRBD2	TGTGCCAGCAGCATGACTAGCGGGGGGCAAGAGACCCAGTACTTC	CASSMTSGGQETQYF
TRBV27	TRBJ2-7	few	.	TGTGCCAGCAGTTGGGCAGGGCCCTACGAGCAGTACTTC	CASSWAGPYEQYF
TRBV20-1	TRBJ2-7	many	.	TGCAGTGCTAGGAACGGGTTTAACTCCTACGAGCAGTACTTC	CSARNGFNSYEQYF
TRBV6-2/TRBV6-3	TRBJ2-7	.	TRBD1	TGTGCCAGCAGCCGCGACCCCGGGACAGGGACCTACGAGCAGTACTTC	CASSRDPGTGTYEQYF
TRBV7-9	TRBJ2-2	.	.	TGTGCCCCAGCAAATCTGCGGTACACCGGGGAGCTGTGTTTT	CAPANLRYTGELCF
TRBV2	TRBJ2-1	few	TRBD1	TGTGCCAGCAGTTTACAGGGGGCAAACAATGGGCAGTTCTTC	CASSLQGANNGQFF
TRBV27	TRBJ2-7	many	TRBD2	TGTGCCAGGGGGACTAGCGGGAGTGAGTTACCCTACGAGCAGTACTTC	CARGTSGSELPYEQYF
TRBV5-1	TRBJ1-6	many	.	TGCGCCAGCAGCTTACAGGGATCACGCTCCCGGTCACCCCTCCACTTT	CASSLQGSRSRSPLHF
TRBV2	TRBJ1-2	.	TRBD1	TGTGCCAGCAGCTTAGAATACAGGGGTGGCTACACCTTC	CASSLEYRGGYTF
TRBV18	TRBJ2-2	.	TRBD1	TGTGCCAGCTCACAGGGACAGCCCAACACCGGGGAGCTGTTTTTT	CASSQGQPNTGELFF
TRBV20-1	TRBJ1-1	many	TRBD1	TGCAGTGCTTCACCGGGACAGGGGACCTCTGAAGCTTTCTTT	CSASPGQGTSEAFF
TRBV4-1	TRBJ2-7	many	.	TGCGCCAGCAGCCAAGAGTGGGGTTACGAGCAGTACTTC	CASSQEWGYEQYF
TRBV7-2	TRBJ1-6	once	.	TGTGCCAGCAGCTTTACGGTGAATTCACCCCTCCACTTT	CASSFTVNSPLHF
TRBV19	TRBJ1-2	many	.	TGTGCCAGTAGTAAGGAGACAGCGAACTATGGCTACACCTTC	CASSKETANYGYTF
TRBV15	TRBJ2-7	few	.	TGTGCCACCAGCAGAGATTACGAGTACGAGCAGTACTTC	CATSRDYEYEQYF
TRBV27	TRBJ2-2	.	.	TGTGCCAGCAGTTTACGGACCTACGAAGGGGAGCTGTTTTTT	CASSLRTYEGELFF
TRBV6-1	TRBJ1-2	.	.	TGTGCCAGCAGACCACCTTGGGGGGCGGTACCTAACTATGGCTACACCTTC	CASRPPWGAVPNYGYTF
TRBV7-2	TRBJ1-2	.	.	TGTGCCAGCAGCTTTAGTTACAGGAACTATGGCTACACCTTC	CASSFSYRNYGYTF
TRBV29-1	TRBJ1-1	many	TRBD1	TGCAGCGTTGAAGATTGGGGACAGGGTGACACTGAAGCTTTCTTT	CSVEDWGQGDTEAFF
TRBV6-4	TRBJ2-5	.	TRBD1	TGTGCCAGCACCGGGACAGGGGTAGAGACCAAGTACTTC	CASTGTGVETKYF
TRBV5-1	TRBJ2-7	.	TRBD2	TGCGCCAGCAGCGGCGGAAGCGGGGGATACGAGCAGTACTTC	CASSGGSGGYEQYF
TRBV2	TRBJ2-7	once	.	TGTGCCAGCAGCCGAAACGGGGGGCGCGAGCAGTACTTC	CASSRNGGREQYF
TRBV6-1	TRBJ2-5	many	.	TGTGCCAACTCTCCGGCGTACCAAGAGACCCAGTACTTC	CANSPAYQETQYF
TRBV6-2/TRBV6-3	TRBJ1-2	many	.	TGTGCCAGCAGTTACTCGATACGTTACGGCTACACCTTC	CASSYSIRYGYTF
TRBV11-1	TRBJ1-1	many	.	TGTGCCAGCAGCTTTGGGCAGGCTACACTATTGAACACTGAAGCTTTCTTT	CASSFGQATLLNTEAFF
TRBV7-2	TRBJ1-6	many	TRBD1	TGTGCCAGCAGCCTCACCTTAGGACAGGGGGGCATGCCCCTCCACTTT	CASSLTLGQGGMPLHF
TRBV28	TRBJ1-3	.	.	TGTGCCAGCAGTCTGACATATTCGAGCTCTGGAAACACCATATATTTT	CASSLTYSSSGNTIYF
TRBV28	TRBJ1-1	.	TRBD1	TGTGCCAGCTCAGTTTTGGGGCGGGCAGGGGGCGCGGGAGCTTTCTTT	CASSVLGRAGGAGAFF
TRBV6-1	TRBJ2-2	many	.	TGTGCCAGCGGGCGGGGCTCCACGTACACCGGGGAGCTGTTTTTT	CASGRGSTYTGELFF
TRBV9	TRBJ2-7	many	TRBD2	TGTGCCAGCAGCGTAGCGGCTAGCGGGGCCTACGAGCAGTACTTC	CASSVAASGAYEQYF
TRBV6-2/TRBV6-3	TRBJ1-1	many	.	TGTGCCAGCACCTGGGGACACGTAGAGGCTGAAGCTTTCTTT	CASTWGHVEAEAFF
TRBV12-3/TRBV12-4	TRBJ1-2	.	.	TGTGCCAGCAGTCTAGATCTGGAAGGCTACACCTTC	CASSLDLEGYTF
TRBV28	TRBJ2-7	.	TRBD2	TGTGCCAGCAGTTCCGCCGGGACTAGCGGGACTGGTTCCTTC	CASSSAGTSGTGSF
TRBV12-3/TRBV12-4	TRBJ2-2	.	.	TGTGCCAGCACCCGCGGTTTCGTCGGGACCGGGGAGCTGTTTTTT	CASTRGFVGTGELFF
TRBV20-1	TRBJ2-2	few	.	TGCAGTGCTAATCCGGTGGGAGCGTACACCGGGGATCTGTTTTTT	CSANPVGAYTGDLFF
TRBV19	TRBJ2-2	many	TRBD1	TGTGCCAGTACCGGACAGGTAGTTTTCCCCGGGGAGCTGTTTTTT	CASTGQVVFPGELFF
TRBV12-3/TRBV12-4	TRBJ1-6	.	.	TGTGCCAGCAGTTTATGGCAGGGAGAGTCACCCCTCCACTTT	CASSLWQGESPLHF
TRBV7-9	TRBJ1-1	.	.	TGTGCCAGCCGCTTCCAGGAAGAAACTGAAGCTTTCTTT	CASRFQEETEAFF
TRBV28	TRBJ2-5	few	.	TGTGCCAGCAGTTTAGCAACAGGGAGCGAGACCCAGTACTTC	CASSLATGSETQYF